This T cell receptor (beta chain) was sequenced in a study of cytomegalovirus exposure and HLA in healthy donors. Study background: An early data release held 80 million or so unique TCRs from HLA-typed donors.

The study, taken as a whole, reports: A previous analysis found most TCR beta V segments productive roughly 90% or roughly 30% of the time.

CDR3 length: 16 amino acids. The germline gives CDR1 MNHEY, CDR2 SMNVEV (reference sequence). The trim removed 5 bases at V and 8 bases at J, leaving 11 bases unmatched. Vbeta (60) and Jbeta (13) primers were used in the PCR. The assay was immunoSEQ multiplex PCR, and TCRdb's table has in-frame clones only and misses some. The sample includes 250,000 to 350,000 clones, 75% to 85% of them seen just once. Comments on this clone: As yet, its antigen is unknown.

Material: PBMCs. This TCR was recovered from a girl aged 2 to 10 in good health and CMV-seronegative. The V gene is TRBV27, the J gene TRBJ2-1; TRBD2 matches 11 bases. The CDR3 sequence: CASSILTSGGSHEQFF. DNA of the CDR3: TGTGCCAGCAGTATCCTTACTAGCGGGGGATCACATGAGCAGTTCTTC.